The 8 T cell receptor beta chains reported below all come from one sample, sequenced in a study of blood T cell repertoires in COVID-19. TCRdb's copy holds only in-frame clones and misses some; the assay was immunoSEQ multiplex PCR. The table records 230,000 or so clones, roughly 76% of them present only once. Material for sequencing was peripheral blood. The receptors derive from an elderly woman with COVID-19, enrolled during active disease.

Here the CDR3 DNA reads TGTGCCAGCAGCTTAGACGAGGTTCAGCCCCAGCATTTT. Residues: CASSLDEVQPQHF. The chain recombines TRBV11-2 with TRBJ1-5; no reliable D call. The V end lost 0 bases, the J end lost 6 bases, and 6 bases lay between the germline ends. Germline lookup yields CDR1 SGHAT and CDR2 FQNNGV. The CDR3 loop spans 13 amino acids. The full variable domain, with the rest looked up from reference TRBV11-2 and TRBJ1-5, is EAGVAQSPRYKIIEKRQSVAFWCNPISGHATLYWYQQILGQGPKLLIQFQNNGVVDDSQLPKDRFSAERLKGVDSTLKIQPAKLEDSAVYLCASSLDEVQPQHFGDGTRLSIL.

The chain is built from TRBV5-1 and TRBJ2-7; TRBD1 might be the D (6 bases). The CDR3 is made up of 16 amino acids. V lost 0 bases and J 0 bases, leaving 13 bases between the germline ends. The germline V gene encodes CDR1 SGHRS and CDR2 YFSETQ. In DNA form, the CDR3 reads TGCGCCAGCAGCTTGGGGGGGACAACCTCCTCCTACGAGCAGTACTTC. Residues: CASSLGGTTSSYEQYF.

The chain employs TRBV19 and TRBJ2-1; 11 positions match TRBD2. Germline V CDR1 and CDR2: LNHDA, SQIVND (reference sequence). This CDR3 spans 16 amino acids. V was pared by 6 bases and J by 7 bases, with 11 bases of the junction left unmatched. The CDR3 protein is CASSLDSGRAANEQFF. DNA for the CDR3: TGTGCCAGTAGCCTTGATAGCGGGAGGGCGGCGAATGAGCAGTTCTTC.

The rearrangement links TRBV9 to TRBJ1-3; 7 bases line up with TRBD1. Germline V gene lookup returns CDR1 SGDLS and CDR2 YYNGEE. Trimming cost V 4 bases and J 5 bases; bases outside gene matches: 3. CDR3 length: 13 residues. CDR3 sequence reads: CASSPGGRNTIYF. DNA for the CDR3: TGTGCCAGCAGCCCAGGGGGTAGAAACACCATATATTTT. Full variable domain (outside the CDR3, taken from reference TRBV9 and TRBJ1-3): DSGVTQTPKHLITATGQRVTLRCSPRSGDLSVYWYQQSLDQGLQFLIQYYNGEERAKGNILERFSAQQFPDLHSELNLSSLELGDSALYFCASSPGGRNTIYFGEGSWLTVV.

The chain joins TRBV30 to TRBJ1-1; D gene uncertain. The CDR3 runs to 13 residues. Between the trimmed V and J ends, which lost 0 bases and 1 base, there was a span of 6 bases. Germline CDR1 and CDR2: GTSNPN and SVGIG (reference sequence). CDR3 sequence: CAWSVWANTEAFF. The CDR3 DNA reads TGTGCCTGGAGTGTTTGGGCGAACACTGAAGCTTTCTTT.

CDR3 bases: TGTGCCAGCAGCTGGCTACTAGCGGGTGCCCAGAATGAGCAGTTCTTC. Protein sequence: CASSWLLAGAQNEQFF. The rearrangement joins TRBV4-2 to TRBJ2-1, with 9 bases lining up with TRBD2. CDR1 is LGHNA, CDR2 YNFKEQ, per germline. V shed 5 bases and J 7 bases; nucleotides not matched to a gene: 12. The CDR3 has 16 residues.

This sequence joins TRBV6-5 and TRBJ1-3; D not certain. Trimming left V 6 bases short and J 0 bases short, with 6 bases between. The CDR3 spans 13 residues. CDR1 and CDR2 (germline): MNHEY, SVGAGI. The CDR3 loop reads CASRTLSGNTIYF. DNA for the CDR3: TGTGCCAGCAGGACACTCTCTGGAAACACCATATATTTT.

The rearrangement uses TRBV6-5 and TRBJ1-6; TRBD1 matches 8 bases. Germline-derived CDR1 and CDR2 are MNHEY and SVGAGI. This CDR3 region has 13 residues. The V segment lost 7 bases and the J segment 15 bases; nucleotides outside the gene matches: 11. The CDR3 nucleotides read TGTGCCAGCATGCGGGCAGGGGGCTTTGTCCTCCACTTT. Protein: CASMRAGGFVLHF.